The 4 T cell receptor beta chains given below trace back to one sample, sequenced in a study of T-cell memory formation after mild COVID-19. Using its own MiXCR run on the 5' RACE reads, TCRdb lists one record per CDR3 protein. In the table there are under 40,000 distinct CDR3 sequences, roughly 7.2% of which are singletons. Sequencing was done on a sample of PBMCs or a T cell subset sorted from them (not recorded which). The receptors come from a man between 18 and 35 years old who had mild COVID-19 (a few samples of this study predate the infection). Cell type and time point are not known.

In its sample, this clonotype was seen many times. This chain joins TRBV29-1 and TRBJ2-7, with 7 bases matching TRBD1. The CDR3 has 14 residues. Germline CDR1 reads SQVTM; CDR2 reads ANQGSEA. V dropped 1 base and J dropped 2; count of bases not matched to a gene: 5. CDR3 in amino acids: CSVEGTGVPYEQYF. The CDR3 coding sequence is TGCAGCGTTGAAGGAACAGGGGTTCCCTACGAGCAGTACTTC.

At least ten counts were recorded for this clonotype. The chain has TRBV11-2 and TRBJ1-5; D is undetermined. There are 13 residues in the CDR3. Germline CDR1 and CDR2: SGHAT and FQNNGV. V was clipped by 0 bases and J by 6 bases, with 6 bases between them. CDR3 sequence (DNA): TGTGCCAGCAGCTTAGATCGGGTTCAGCCCCAGCATTTT. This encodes CASSLDRVQPQHF.

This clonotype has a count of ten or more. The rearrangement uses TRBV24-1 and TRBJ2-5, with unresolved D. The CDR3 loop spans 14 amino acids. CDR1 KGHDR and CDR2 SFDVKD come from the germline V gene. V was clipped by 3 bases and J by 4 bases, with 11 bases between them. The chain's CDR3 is CATSDSLTRETQYF. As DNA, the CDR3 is TGTGCCACCAGTGATAGCTTGACTCGAGAGACCCAGTACTTC.

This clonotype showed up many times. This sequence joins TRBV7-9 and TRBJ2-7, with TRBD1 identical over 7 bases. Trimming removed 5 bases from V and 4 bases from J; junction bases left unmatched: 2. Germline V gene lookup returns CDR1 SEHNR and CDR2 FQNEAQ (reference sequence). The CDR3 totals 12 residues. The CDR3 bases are TGTGCCAGCAGCCGACAGGGATACGAGCAGTACTTC. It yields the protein CASSRQGYEQYF.